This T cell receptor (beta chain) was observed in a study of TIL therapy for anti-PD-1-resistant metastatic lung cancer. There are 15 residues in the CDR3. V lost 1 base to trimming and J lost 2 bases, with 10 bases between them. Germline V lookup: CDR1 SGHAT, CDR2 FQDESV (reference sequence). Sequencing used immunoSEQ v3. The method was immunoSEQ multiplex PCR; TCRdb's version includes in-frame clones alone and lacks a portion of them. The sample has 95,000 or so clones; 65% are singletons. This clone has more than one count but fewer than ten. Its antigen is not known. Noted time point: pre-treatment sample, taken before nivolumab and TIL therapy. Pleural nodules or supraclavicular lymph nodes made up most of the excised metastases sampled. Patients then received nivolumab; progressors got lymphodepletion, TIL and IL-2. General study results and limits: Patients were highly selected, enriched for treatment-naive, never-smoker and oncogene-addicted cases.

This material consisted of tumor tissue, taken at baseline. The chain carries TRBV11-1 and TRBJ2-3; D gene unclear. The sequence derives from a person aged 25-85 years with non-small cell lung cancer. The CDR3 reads CASSLGGLYTDTQYF. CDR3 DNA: TGTGCCAGCAGCTTAGGGGGATTATACACAGATACGCAGTATTTT.